This TCR beta chain was documented in a study of blood T cells in healthy people across ages. Study-wide findings and caveats: A strong correlation was seen between TCR beta diversity and naive T cell percentage. Long-lived donors exceeded aged donors in naive CD4+ cells and diversity.

Donors were systemically healthy Caucasian individuals from Russia aged about 6 to 90 years. Notes on this clonotype: Its antigen is unknown.

The use of a sample-barcoded 5' primer and a J-beta primer mix characterized a second PCR of roughly 6 to 12 cycles. The template-switch adaptor was a 5' adaptor with 12 random nucleotides. It tagged each cDNA molecule. MiXCR was run by TCRdb on the 5' RACE reads, yielding one entry per CDR3 protein. This table has approximately 900,000 distinct CDR3 sequences, around 46% appearing once. This sequence was found in a man aged 25-40 years in good health. Sequencing used blood.

CDR3 nucleotides: TGCGCCAGCAGCTCACCTACAACGCCAGCGGGGCCGGCCCACAATGAGCAGTTCTTC. Its translation is CASSSPTTPAGPAHNEQFF. The J gene is TRBJ2-1, the V gene TRBV5-1; 7 bases align to TRBD2. CDR3 length equals 19 residues. CDR1 is SGHRS and CDR2 is YFSETQ in the germline V gene. With 3 bases clipped from V and 5 bases from J, the junction kept 20 bases outside the gene matches.